This paragraph reports one TCR beta chain. What it binds is unknown. The length of the CDR3 is 15 residues. CDR1 is MDHEN, CDR2 SYDVKM, per germline. V gave up 5 bases and J gave up 3 bases; unmatched junction bases: 7. This table comes from immunoSEQ multiplex PCR, and its TCRdb copy is limited to in-frame clones, with some not included. The sample holds over 100,000 clones; approximately 92% are singletons and the top ten take approximately 0.15%. These data belong to a study of OX40 agonist ivuxolimab in advanced cancers. At the level of the study: Cohort: more than 75% men, mean age approximately 66, aged roughly 20 to 79. General study results and limits: CD4+ and CD8+ blood T cells expanded clonally by week 6 at 0.1 to 3.0 mg/kg. Normalized expansion of T-cell clones was also low for some nonresponders.

Baseline, cycle 4 day 1, and cycle 7 day 1 were the blood sampling points. The genes are TRBV28 and TRBJ1-1; 9 nucleotides match TRBD1. The sequence derives from an adult with an advanced solid tumor such as melanoma, head and neck, liver or kidney cancer. The material was CD4+ or CD8+ T cells sorted from blood, obtained in a trial of the OX40 agonist ivuxolimab. CDR3 residues: CASSRTGGADTEAFF. The CDR3 DNA is TGTGCCAGCAGTCGAACAGGGGGCGCTGACACTGAAGCTTTCTTT.